This TCR beta chain appears in the sequencing data of a study of shared clonotypes between healthy human individuals. In germline, CDR1 is LGHNA, CDR2 YSLEER. V lost 1 base to trimming and J lost 4 bases, with 11 bases between them. The CDR3 runs to 14 residues. Method: immunoSEQ multiplex PCR; TCRdb's copy keeps in-frame clones and lacks some. This table holds about 2.5 million clones, 80% to 95% found once. The rearrangement joins TRBV4-3 to TRBJ2-7; maybe TRBD2 (5 bases). The source of this sequence is a man between 18 and 29 years old in good health. Some clones in this sample may be carry-over from other donors' samples. The sample was naive CD4+ T cells from PBMCs. The sample's subset: CD45RA+ positively selected. The CDR3 coding sequence is TGCGCCAGCAGCCAAGGTGAGGGCGGGTACGAGCAGTACTTC. This codes for CASSQGEGGYEQYF.